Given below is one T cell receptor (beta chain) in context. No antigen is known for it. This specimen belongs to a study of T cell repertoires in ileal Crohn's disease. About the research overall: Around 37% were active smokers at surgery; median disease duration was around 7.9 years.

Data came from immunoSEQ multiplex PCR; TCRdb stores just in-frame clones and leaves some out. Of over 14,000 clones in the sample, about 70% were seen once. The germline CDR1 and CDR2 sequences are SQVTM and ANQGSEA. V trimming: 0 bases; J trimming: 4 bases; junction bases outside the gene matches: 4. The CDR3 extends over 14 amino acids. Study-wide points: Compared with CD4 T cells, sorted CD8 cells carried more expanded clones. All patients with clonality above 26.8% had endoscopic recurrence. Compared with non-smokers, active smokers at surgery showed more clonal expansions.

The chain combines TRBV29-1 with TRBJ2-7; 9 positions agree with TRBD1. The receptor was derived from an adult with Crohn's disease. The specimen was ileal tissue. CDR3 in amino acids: CSVEEGTGQYEQYF. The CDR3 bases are TGCAGCGTTGAAGAGGGGACAGGGCAATACGAGCAGTACTTC.